Shown below are 5 T cell receptor beta chains from a single sample sequenced in a study of human T cells and chemical hapten exposure. Each CDR3 protein gets one entry after TCRdb re-called the RACE reads with MiXCR. The table has some 36,000 distinct CDR3 sequences, over 7.5% seen once. Stated time point: patch test 3, about 24 weeks after DPC sensitization. Treatment given: therapeutic diphenylcyclopropenone sensitization with weekly scalp DPC. Before extraction, the whole blood was not fractionated, and total RNA was taken from it. The source material was whole blood, sampled in connection with sensitization to the hapten diphenylcyclopropenone (DPC). The receptors were gathered from a man between 50 and 59 years old with alopecia areata. Some clones in this sample may be carry-over from other donors' samples.

This clonotype was detected only a few times. J is TRBJ1-1 and V is TRBV7-6; 8 bases match TRBD1. The CDR3 spans 15 residues. Germline V lookup: CDR1 SGHVS, CDR2 FNYEAQ. Unmatched junction bases numbered 12, after V lost 5 bases and J lost 7 bases. This CDR3 is CASSKTLQGVDEAFF. CDR3 bases: TGTGCCAGCAGCAAGACCCTACAGGGGGTTGATGAAGCTTTCTTT.

This clonotype has only a few counts. The rearrangement links TRBV4-3 to TRBJ2-3; 8 bases align to TRBD2. CDR3 length: 16 amino acids. Per the germline V gene, CDR1 is LGHNA and CDR2 is YSLEER. V shed 0 bases and J 4 bases; nucleotides not matched to a gene: 6. CDR3 bases: TGCGCCAGCAGCCAAGACCCAGCGGGAGCCCCAGATACGCAGTATTTT. Protein sequence: CASSQDPAGAPDTQYF.

This clonotype was picked up many times. V and J are TRBV11-2 and TRBJ1-5; the D gene is possibly TRBD1 (6 bases). The CDR3 consists of 14 residues. Per the germline V gene, CDR1 is SGHAT and CDR2 is FQNNGV. The ends were cut back, 5 bases at V and 6 bases at J, with 14 bases in the middle. CDR3 bases: TGTGCCAGCAGCCTTGGGGGCAGTAGTCAGCCCCAGCATTTT. It yields the protein CASSLGGSSQPQHF.

This clonotype was observed a few times. The V and J genes are TRBV7-2 and TRBJ1-3, with a tentative D call TRBD1 (5 bases). The V gene's germline CDR1 is SGHTA and CDR2 FQGNSA. This CDR3 has 14 amino acids. With 3 bases removed from V and 4 bases from J, the gap between germline ends came to 10 bases. The CDR3 sequence: CASSLIRGGNTIYF. DNA for the CDR3: TGTGCCAGCAGCTTGATAAGGGGAGGAAACACCATATATTTT.

This clonotype was counted many times. V and J are TRBV27 and TRBJ1-4; 8 bases align to TRBD1. Germline V gives CDR1 MNHEY, CDR2 SMNVEV (reference sequence). There are 15 residues in the CDR3. Trimming removed 1 base from V and 8 bases from J; junction bases left unmatched: 6. CDR3 sequence reads: CASSLWTGSGEKLFF. In DNA, the CDR3 is TGTGCCAGCAGTTTATGGACAGGGTCGGGAGAAAAACTGTTTTTT. Combining the CDR3 with reference TRBV27 and TRBJ1-4 gives the whole variable domain EAQVTQNPRYLITVTGKKLTVTCSQNMNHEYMSWYRQDPGLGLRQIYYSMNVEVTDKGDVPEGYKVSRKEKRNFPLILESPSPNQTSLYFCASSLWTGSGEKLFFGSGTQLSVL.